This paragraph reports one TCR beta chain. Its recognized antigen is unknown. One base away there is no much larger clone; base qualities are not given. The data derive from a study of T cell repertoires in cytomegalovirus infection (dated by TCRdb to about 2019). General notes on the study: Peptide stimulations targeted recently identified HLA-C-restricted CMV epitopes, whose presentation resists viral immunomodulation, together with well-studied HLA-B-restricted epitopes. Donor HLA type was relevant to the analysis, as public TCR beta signatures indicated carriage of CMV infection together with the matching HLA type.

Sample treatment or condition, as interpreted from the label and publication: in vitro stimulation with specific CMV peptide epitopes to enrich CMV-specific T cells. For sequencing, an Illumina HiSeq 1500 was employed. TCRdb reran the public reads through fastp at Q25 and MiXCR, keeping productive beta chains. Every entry covers one CDR3 protein and lists the most common genes and DNA from its rows. This sample lists around 300,000 distinct CDR3 sequences; around 20% were detected once. The ten largest clones add up to roughly a fifth of the sample. Summary of the overall study and its limitations: In both this cohort and an independent cohort of some 380 donors, the cumulative frequency of public TCR beta family members distinguished carriers of CMV infection plus the relevant HLA type. In the ex vivo response, HLA-C-restricted CMV-specific TCR beta clonotypes were dominant, and in two of eight donors the single most frequent clonotype came from this HLA-C-restricted group.

The sequences come from cultured PBMCs, collected from culture after CMV antigen stimulation. The receptor's source is a human donor in good health (CMV status not recorded). Some clones in this sample may be carry-over from other donors' samples.

The CDR3 corresponds to CASSATGGTETQYF. The base sequence is TGTGCCAGCAGTGCGACAGGGGGCACAGAGACCCAGTACTTC. The V and J segments used are TRBV12-3 or TRBV12-4 and TRBJ2-5; TRBD1 aligns with 10 central bases. V is trimmed back by 5 bases and J by 4 bases, and the junction contains 4 bases that no gene match accounts for. The CDR3 runs 14 residues from the cysteine to the phenylalanine. Of all the DNA, just the CDR3 is kept, 42 bases in frame from base 1.